Listed here are 16 T cell receptor beta chains from one sample, sequenced in a study of blood T cell repertoires in COVID-19 (TCRdb year 2020). The library came from the immunoSEQ multiplex PCR assay. The table was pulled from immuneACCESS by TCRdb, which kept in-frame rearrangements only. Such tables lose some clones; where checked, under half of the loss comes from unresolved V genes, and the rest has no known cause. The sample yields under 140,000 clones; approximately 65% were counted once. The biggest ten clones account for 7.6% of the sample. Material: peripheral blood. The receptors shown here come from a woman aged 55-70 years with acute or convalescent COVID-19.

This clone was counted a single time. The chain carries TRBV7-8 and TRBJ2-5, with D perhaps TRBD1 (6 bases). The V end was cut by 5 bases, the J end by 2 bases, with 15 bases between. The length of the CDR3 is 15 residues. Germline V gene lookup returns CDR1 SGHVS and CDR2 FQNEAQ. Written as DNA, the CDR3 is TGTGCCAGCAGCCGTGTGACCGACAGGCAAGAGACCCAGTACTTC. Translated: CASSRVTDRQETQYF. The whole variable domain, filled in from reference TRBV7-8 and TRBJ2-5, reads GAGVSQSPRYKVAKRGQDVALRCDPISGHVSLFWYQQALGQGPEFLTYFQNEAQLDKSGLPSDRFFAERPEGSVSTLKIQRTQQEDSAVYLCASSRVTDRQETQYFGPGTRLLVL.

This chain links TRBV7-9 with TRBJ2-2; D is perhaps TRBD2 (5 bases). Germline CDR1 is SEHNR and CDR2 is FQNEAQ (reference sequence). V dropped 5 bases and J dropped 7 bases, with 8 bases sitting between them. The CDR3 totals 12 residues. The CDR3 loop is CASSPGVGELFF. CDR3 nucleotides: TGTGCCAGCAGCCCCGGGGTCGGGGAGCTGTTTTTT.

V usage is TRBV11-2 and J usage is TRBJ1-2, with no clear D. Trimming removed 2 bases from V and 1 base from J, with 8 bases in between. From germline, CDR1 is SGHAT and CDR2 FQNNGV. This CDR3 comprises 14 residues. The CDR3 protein is CASSLSNSNYGYTF. The DNA of the CDR3 is TGTGCCAGCAGCTTATCCAACAGTAACTATGGCTACACCTTC. Full variable domain (missing parts from reference TRBV11-2 and TRBJ1-2): EAGVAQSPRYKIIEKRQSVAFWCNPISGHATLYWYQQILGQGPKLLIQFQNNGVVDDSQLPKDRFSAERLKGVDSTLKIQPAKLEDSAVYLCASSLSNSNYGYTFGSGTRLTVV.

J is TRBJ1-3 and V is TRBV4-1, with 9 bases lining up with TRBD1. Per germline, CDR1 MGHRA and CDR2 YSYEKL. This CDR3 contains 18 residues. The V and J ends lost 3 bases and 4 bases, in that order; junction bases with no gene match: 13. The CDR3 DNA reads TGCGCCAGCAGCCACGTCCCTCCGGGACAGGGTTACGGAAACACCATATATTTT. Amino acids: CASSHVPPGQGYGNTIYF.

J is TRBJ1-1 and V is TRBV10-3, with D hard to call. Germline lookup yields CDR1 ENHRY and CDR2 SYGVKD. The V end lost 4 bases, the J end lost 1 base, and 10 bases lay between the germline ends. This CDR3 is built from 14 residues. The CDR3 DNA reads TGTGCCATCAGTGGTGATGCAGGGAACACTGAAGCTTTCTTT. Amino acid sequence: CAISGDAGNTEAFF.

This clone came up once. The J gene is TRBJ1-4, the V gene TRBV2; D uncertain. The CDR3 sequence is 11 residues long. The ends were cut back, 8 bases at V and 8 bases at J, with 9 bases in the middle. The V gene's germline CDR1 is SNHLY and CDR2 FYNNEI. The CDR3 DNA follows: TGTGCCAGCGCCCTGAGGGAAAAACTGTTTTTT. Translated, it gives CASALREKLFF.

CDR3 protein: CASTEGGEWTEAFF. The CDR3 DNA sequence: TGTGCCAGCACCGAAGGGGGCGAATGGACTGAAGCTTTCTTT. The rearrangement joins TRBV6-6 to TRBJ1-1; 7 bases match TRBD1. V lost 7 bases and J lost 5; bases outside the gene matches: 10. Germline V gene sequence: CDR1 MNHNY, CDR2 SVGAGI (reference sequence). This CDR3 spans 14 amino acids.

V gene TRBV6-5 combines with J gene TRBJ2-5; 9 positions match TRBD2. CDR3 length: 15 amino acids. With V trimmed by 6 bases and J by 7 bases, 12 bases remained unmatched. In germline, CDR1 is MNHEY, CDR2 SVGAGI. The CDR3 loop is CASSTTSGGIGTQYF. The CDR3 coding sequence is TGTGCCAGCAGCACGACTAGCGGTGGGATTGGGACCCAGTACTTC.

This clone occurred a few times. The rearrangement links TRBV19 to TRBJ1-2; 12 bases match TRBD1. V dropped 3 bases and J dropped 4; count of bases not matched to a gene: 9. There are 17 residues in the CDR3. CDR1 is LNHDA, CDR2 SQIVND, per germline (reference sequence). The chain's CDR3 is CASSMWDRGRKIYGYTF. CDR3 coding DNA: TGTGCCAGTAGTATGTGGGACAGGGGGCGAAAGATCTATGGCTACACCTTC.

V and J are TRBV19 and TRBJ1-2; the D is unclear. The CDR3 has 15 amino acids. Trimming took off 3 bases at V and 0 bases at J, with 11 bases between the two ends. In germline, CDR1 is LNHDA, CDR2 SQIVND (reference sequence). For the CDR3, the DNA is TGTGCCAGTAGTATTGAGCAGGTCTCTAACTATGGCTACACCTTC. It yields the protein CASSIEQVSNYGYTF.

V and J are TRBV7-9 and TRBJ2-5; 10 bases align to TRBD1. The V and J ends lost 5 bases and 7 bases, in that order; junction bases with no gene match: 10. The CDR3 sequence is 15 residues long. Per the germline V gene, CDR1 is SEHNR and CDR2 is FQNEAQ (reference sequence). CDR3 sequence: CASSPRGTGAMTQYF. The DNA of the CDR3 is TGTGCCAGCAGCCCAAGGGGGACAGGGGCCATGACCCAGTACTTC.

The CDR3 is CASSTSGAPTDTQYF. The DNA for the CDR3 is TGTGCCAGCAGCACTAGCGGGGCTCCGACAGATACGCAGTATTTT. The chain links TRBV2 to TRBJ2-3; 10 bases fit TRBD2. The germline V gene encodes CDR1 SNHLY and CDR2 FYNNEI. This CDR3 spans 15 amino acids. The J segment lost 3 bases and the V segment lost 6 bases, leaving 6 bases of the junction unmatched. Full variable domain (remainder filled in from reference TRBV2 and TRBJ2-3): EPEVTQTPSHQVTQMGQEVILRCVPISNHLYFYWYRQILGQKVEFLVSFYNNEISEKSEIFDDQFSVERPDGSNFTLKIRSTKLEDSAMYFCASSTSGAPTDTQYFGPGTRLTVL.

The chain is built from TRBV18 and TRBJ2-7; the match to TRBD1 covers 7 bases. Per the germline V gene, CDR1 is KGHSH and CDR2 is LQKENI. J was trimmed by 3 bases and V by 6 bases; bases with no gene match: 5. The CDR3 spans 13 residues. In DNA, the CDR3 is TGTGCCAGCTCCCTCACAGGGGACTACGAGCAGTACTTC. Translation gives CASSLTGDYEQYF.

The CDR3 region is CAWSVTGGVKYGYTF. The CDR3 DNA sequence: TGTGCCTGGAGTGTAACAGGGGGCGTTAAATATGGCTACACCTTC. The rearrangement joins TRBV30 to TRBJ1-2; 9 bases match TRBD1. Germline-derived CDR1 and CDR2 are GTSNPN and SVGIG (reference sequence). J gave up 5 bases and V 0 bases, and 7 bases lay outside the gene matches. The length of the CDR3 is 15 residues.

This clone was counted between two and nine times. The rearrangement joins TRBV19 to TRBJ1-5, with D perhaps matching TRBD1 (6 bases). This CDR3 comprises 17 residues. Germline V gene sequence: CDR1 LNHDA, CDR2 SQIVND (reference sequence). The V and J ends lost 8 bases and 0 bases respectively, with 20 bases between them. The CDR3 loop reads CASSMRQDYYSNQPQHF. DNA of the CDR3: TGTGCCAGTTCGATGCGACAGGATTACTATAGCAATCAGCCCCAGCATTTT.

The rearrangement joins TRBV6-2 or TRBV6-3 to TRBJ2-7, with 7 nucleotides matching TRBD1. From germline, CDR1 is MNHEY and CDR2 SVGEGT. V lost 0 bases, J lost 0 bases, and 8 bases stayed unmatched. The CDR3 extends over 17 amino acids. As DNA, the CDR3 is TGTGCCAGCAGTTACTCCATCGACAGGGTTAGCTCCTACGAGCAGTACTTC. Amino acids: CASSYSIDRVSSYEQYF.